The 32 T cell receptor beta chains in this list originate from one sample, sequenced in a study of shared clonotypes between healthy human individuals (dated by TCRdb to 2019 to 2021). CD8 naive samples consisted of CD45RO-negative cells that were positively selected for CCR7, yielding a CD45RA+CCR7+ population without TemRA cells. Libraries came from the immunoSEQ multiplex PCR assay. The table comes from immuneACCESS by way of TCRdb, which keeps in-frame sequences with V and J called. Part of the clones is missing from these tables; in studies checked, under half for an unresolved V gene and the rest for unknown reasons. The sample includes about 2.1 million clones, with over 85% observed a single time. Less than 2% of the sample goes to the ten largest clones. Sequencing was done on a sample of naive CD8+ T cells from PBMCs. The cell subset or site label, read with the paper, signifies: CD45RA+CCR7+. Receptors originate from a young man in good health. Some clones in this sample may be carry-over from other donors' samples.

The chain employs TRBV7-9 and TRBJ2-2; 8 nucleotides agree with TRBD2. The CDR3 sequence is 18 residues long. CDR1 and CDR2 from the germline V gene are SEHNR and FQNEAQ (reference sequence). The ends lost 5 bases at V and 2 bases at J; junction bases unmatched: 13. In DNA, the CDR3 is TGTGCCAGCAGCCCACCGCGAGGAGGGACTAGTAACACCGGGGAGCTGTTTTTT. It yields the protein CASSPPRGGTSNTGELFF.

The genes are TRBV12-5 and TRBJ2-3, with D possibly matching TRBD2 (6 bases). Trimming cost V 5 bases and J 0 bases, with 15 bases left between them. The CDR3 extends over 16 amino acids. The germline gives CDR1 LGHNT, CDR2 FRNRAP. The CDR3 sequence: CASGTSGRGSTDTQYF. In nucleotides, the CDR3 is TGTGCTAGTGGTACCTCGGGGCGGGGAAGCACAGATACGCAGTATTTT.

Turning to this clone: Other DNA sequences in this sample translate to the same CDR3. The chain has TRBV28 and TRBJ2-1; no clear D gene. The germline V and J ends were trimmed by 7 bases and 0 bases, with 7 bases remaining between them. This CDR3 spans 13 amino acids. Germline lookup yields CDR1 MDHEN and CDR2 SYDVKM. This CDR3 reads CASTPSSYNEQFF. The CDR3 region has the DNA TGTGCCAGCACCCCGAGCTCCTACAATGAGCAGTTCTTC.

As concerns this clone: Different DNA sequences within this sample yield the same CDR3. The chain couples TRBV9 to TRBJ1-1; D is undetermined. CDR1 SGDLS and CDR2 YYNGEE come from the germline V gene. V lost 4 bases, J lost 0 bases, and 7 bases lay in between. This CDR3 is 13 amino acids long. CDR3 sequence: CASSPGMNTEAFF. The CDR3 DNA follows: TGTGCCAGCAGCCCCGGGATGAACACTGAAGCTTTCTTT.

CDR3 amino acids: CASSLLPAGEGNEQFF. The DNA of the CDR3 is TGTGCCAGCAGCTTACTTCCGGCGGGAGAGGGAAATGAGCAGTTCTTC. This chain connects TRBV7-6 to TRBJ2-1; 7 bases align to TRBD2. Germline trimming cut 2 bases from V and 7 bases from J; bases unmatched to any gene: 11. The CDR3 extends over 16 amino acids. Germline V gives CDR1 SGHVS, CDR2 FNYEAQ.

This CDR3 is CASSQGPIQTGNTIYF. For the CDR3, the DNA is TGCGCCAGCAGCCAAGGACCCATCCAAACAGGAAACACCATATATTTT. V usage is TRBV4-3 and J usage is TRBJ1-3; D is uncertain. Germline lookup yields CDR1 LGHNA and CDR2 YSLEER. Trimming took 1 base from V and 4 from J, leaving 14 bases between them. The CDR3 covers 16 residues.

The chain has TRBV27 and TRBJ1-1, with D uncertain. The CDR3 loop spans 16 amino acids. CDR1 and CDR2 from the germline V gene are MNHEY and SMNVEV (reference sequence). The V end was cut by 1 base, the J end by 1 base, with 13 bases between. For the CDR3, the DNA is TGTGCCAGCAGTTTATTTACCGAGGGCGCGAACACTGAAGCTTTCTTT. Amino acid sequence: CASSLFTEGANTEAFF.

The chain combines TRBV2 with TRBJ1-5; D perhaps matches TRBD1 (5 bases). This CDR3 region has 12 residues. Per the germline V gene, CDR1 is SNHLY and CDR2 is FYNNEI. With 5 bases removed from V and 9 bases from J, the gap between germline ends came to 11 bases. The CDR3 region is CASSFSGGPQHF. In DNA, the CDR3 is TGTGCCAGCAGTTTTTCTGGGGGGCCCCAGCATTTT.

This clone appeared a single time. Other DNA sequences of this sample code for an identical CDR3. This rearrangement joins TRBV29-1 to TRBJ2-7; TRBD2 aligns across 9 bases. Germline values: CDR1 SQVTM, CDR2 ANQGSEA. Unmatched junction bases numbered 3, after V lost 5 bases and J lost 1 base. This CDR3 is built from 13 residues. The CDR3 nucleotides are TGCAGCGTTACCACTAGCGGGTCCTACGAGCAGTACTTC. Amino acids: CSVTTSGSYEQYF.

The chain's CDR3 is CASGRLVLIDRYTF. The CDR3 coding sequence is TGTGCCAGCGGGAGGTTGGTCCTAATAGATCGCTACACCTTC. The chain couples TRBV7-9 to TRBJ1-2; D unresolved. V lost 8 bases to trimming and J lost 9 bases, with 22 bases between them. CDR1 is SEHNR and CDR2 is FQNEAQ in the germline V gene (reference sequence). The CDR3 length is 14 residues.

The chain carries TRBV9 and TRBJ1-3; 8 nucleotides line up with TRBD1. V lost 9 bases, J lost 4 bases, and 15 bases stayed unmatched. Germline CDR1 reads SGDLS; CDR2 reads YYNGEE. The CDR3 is made up of 16 amino acids. The CDR3 reads CATGPDRGMAGNTIYF. CDR3 in DNA: TGTGCCACCGGCCCCGACAGGGGAATGGCCGGAAACACCATATATTTT.

As DNA, the CDR3 is TGTGCCAGCAGTTACCTTCTAGCGGCTCGCCAAGAGACCCAGTACTTC. Translation gives CASSYLLAARQETQYF. The chain employs TRBV6-6 and TRBJ2-5; 7 nucleotides agree with TRBD2. The germline V gene encodes CDR1 MNHNY and CDR2 SVGAGI (reference sequence). The CDR3 consists of 16 residues. With 2 bases clipped from V and 1 base from J, the junction kept 7 bases outside the gene matches.

A remark on this clone: The sample holds other DNA sequences that translate to the same CDR3. The genes are TRBV27 and TRBJ2-7; D remains ambiguous. The V gene's germline CDR1 is MNHEY and CDR2 SMNVEV (reference sequence). V lost 6 bases and J 0 bases, leaving 9 bases between the germline ends. The CDR3 extends over 13 amino acids. The CDR3 sequence: CASSLGLSYEQYF. CDR3 nucleotide sequence: TGTGCCAGCAGCCTGGGCCTCTCCTACGAGCAGTACTTC.

This chain uses TRBV27 with TRBJ2-7; the match to TRBD1 covers 8 bases. The length of the CDR3 is 17 residues. CDR1 and CDR2 (germline): MNHEY, SMNVEV (reference sequence). With 1 base clipped from V and 6 bases from J, the junction kept 14 bases outside the gene matches. The CDR3, as DNA: TGTGCCAGCAGTTTATACCCGCCAGGGGGCTTGTATTCCGAGCAGTACTTC. It is translated as CASSLYPPGGLYSEQYF.

The J gene is TRBJ2-7, the V gene TRBV5-8, with TRBD1 as a possible D gene (6 bases). The CDR3 is 17 amino acids. CDR1 and CDR2 from the germline V gene are SGHTS and YDEGEE. Trimming stripped 0 bases from V and 2 bases from J, with 18 bases between. CDR3 region: CASSLGSPTGKTYEQYF. For the CDR3, the DNA is TGTGCCAGCAGCTTGGGGTCCCCTACAGGGAAAACCTACGAGCAGTACTTC.

This clone appeared once. This CDR3 reads CASSSRLTEAFF. The CDR3 region has the DNA TGTGCCAGCAGTTCACGGCTCACGGAAGCTTTCTTT. This chain uses TRBV6-6 with TRBJ1-1; D is uncertain. Trimming pared 4 bases from V and 8 bases from J, leaving 11 bases between. This CDR3 has 12 amino acids. The germline CDR1 and CDR2 sequences are MNHNY and SVGAGI (reference sequence).

The rearrangement links TRBV7-9 to TRBJ2-5; 7 bases fit TRBD1. The tail of the sequence fits TRBJ2-7 better, so the J call may be wrong. This CDR3 comprises 14 residues. The V gene's germline CDR1 is SEHNR and CDR2 FQNEAQ (reference sequence). CDR3 DNA sequence: TGTGCCAGCAGCACACAGGGGTATCAGCACGAGCAGTACTTC. Amino acid sequence: CASSTQGYQHEQYF.

This clone was found a few times. The chain recombines TRBV6-6 with TRBJ1-5; D is possibly TRBD1 (5 bases). Germline V CDR1 and CDR2: MNHNY, SVGAGI (reference sequence). The CDR3 is 15 amino acids. V lost 1 base and J lost 8, with 15 bases in between. DNA of the CDR3: TGTGCCAGCAGTTACTGGTCTGGGGACCTGGAGCCCCAGCATTTT. Amino acids: CASSYWSGDLEPQHF.

V is TRBV11-2 and J is TRBJ2-5, with D perhaps TRBD1 or TRBD2 (5 bases each). CDR3 size: 13 residues. CDR1 is SGHAT, CDR2 FQNNGV, per germline. Trimming removed 4 bases from V and 5 bases from J, with 11 bases in between. The CDR3 loop reads CASSWDGRETQYF. The CDR3 region has the DNA TGTGCCAGCAGCTGGGACGGGCGTGAGACCCAGTACTTC.

This clone appeared a single time. The V gene is TRBV4-2, the J gene TRBJ2-7, with 8 bases aligning to TRBD2. Germline CDR1 LGHNA, CDR2 YNFKEQ. Trimming cost V 2 bases and J 3 bases; bases outside gene matches: 6. The CDR3 covers 15 residues. The CDR3 loop is CASSQPKAGVYEQYF. The CDR3 DNA reads TGTGCCAGCAGCCAACCAAAAGCGGGAGTCTACGAGCAGTACTTC.

This clone came up once. The chain recombines TRBV2 with TRBJ2-1; 14 bases are a match to TRBD2. Germline assignment: CDR1 SNHLY and CDR2 FYNNEI. There are 18 residues in the CDR3. V shed 7 bases and J 7 bases; nucleotides not matched to a gene: 15. The CDR3 DNA is TGTGCCAGCACCGACCCCCGACTAGCGGGAGGGAAGAGTAATGAGCAGTTCTTC. Residues: CASTDPRLAGGKSNEQFF.

V gene TRBV2 combines with J gene TRBJ2-7; D is ambiguous. V lost 4 bases, J lost 4 bases, and 11 bases lay in between. Germline V lookup: CDR1 SNHLY, CDR2 FYNNEI. The CDR3 has 13 residues. The CDR3 spells CASSVMSKYEQYF. The CDR3, as DNA: TGTGCCAGCAGTGTGATGTCAAAATACGAGCAGTACTTC.

The chain uses TRBV28 and TRBJ2-3; 7 nucleotides match TRBD1. V trimming: 6 bases; J trimming: 4 bases; junction bases outside the gene matches: 7. Per the germline V gene, CDR1 is MDHEN and CDR2 is SYDVKM. The CDR3 loop spans 14 amino acids. CDR3 loop: CASSRQGRPDTQYF. Here the CDR3 DNA reads TGTGCCAGCAGCCGACAGGGTAGGCCAGATACGCAGTATTTT.

The chain employs TRBV7-9 and TRBJ1-4; 7 bases line up with TRBD1. The CDR3 length is 16 residues. V shed 4 bases and J 7 bases; nucleotides not matched to a gene: 12. Germline V gene sequence: CDR1 SEHNR, CDR2 FQNEAQ (reference sequence). The CDR3 loop reads CASSSQHQGESEKLFF. The CDR3 coding sequence is TGTGCCAGCAGCTCCCAACACCAGGGGGAAAGTGAAAAACTGTTTTTT.

The genes are TRBV4-2 and TRBJ2-7; the D gene is possibly TRBD1 (6 bases). The germline V and J ends were trimmed by 3 bases and 0 bases, with 12 bases remaining between them. CDR1 is LGHNA and CDR2 is YNFKEQ in the germline V gene. The CDR3 loop spans 15 amino acids. Here the CDR3 DNA reads TGTGCCAGCAGCCAGGGGGACACCAGCTCCTACGAGCAGTACTTC. This gives the protein CASSQGDTSSYEQYF.

The rearrangement links TRBV9 to TRBJ2-7, with 12 positions matching TRBD2. J gave up 2 bases and V 3 bases, and 6 bases lay outside the gene matches. Germline values: CDR1 SGDLS, CDR2 YYNGEE. The CDR3 contains 16 residues. CDR3 amino acids: CASSARLAGAPYEQYF. The CDR3 nucleotides are TGTGCCAGCAGCGCCCGACTAGCGGGAGCCCCCTACGAGCAGTACTTC. Together with reference TRBV9 and TRBJ2-7, the CDR3 gives the full variable domain: DSGVTQTPKHLITATGQRVTLRCSPRSGDLSVYWYQQSLDQGLQFLIQYYNGEERAKGNILERFSAQQFPDLHSELNLSSLELGDSALYFCASSARLAGAPYEQYFGPGTRLTVT.

This clone was seen only once. V is TRBV5-4 and J is TRBJ2-3, with D tentatively TRBD1 or TRBD2 (5 bases each). The germline V gene encodes CDR1 SGHNT and CDR2 YYREEE (reference sequence). Trimming shortened V by 3 bases and J by 3 bases, and 17 bases separated the two germline ends. This CDR3 is 16 amino acids long. CDR3 in DNA: TGTGCCAGCAGCTACGCTGGGCAGGGCGGGACAGATACGCAGTATTTT. The encoded protein is CASSYAGQGGTDTQYF.

The V call is TRBV9, the J call TRBJ2-2; 9 nucleotides match TRBD2. J lost 4 bases, V lost 0 bases, and 4 bases had no gene match. The CDR3 sequence is 16 residues long. The germline CDR1 and CDR2 sequences are SGDLS and YYNGEE. CDR3 in amino acids: CASSVGAGGFTGELFF. The CDR3 nucleotides are TGTGCCAGCAGCGTAGGGGCGGGAGGGTTCACCGGGGAGCTGTTTTTT.

This clone was observed a few times. The rearrangement uses TRBV5-6 and TRBJ2-3; 7 nucleotides match TRBD1. Germline CDR1 reads SGHDT; CDR2 reads YYEEEE. The trim removed 3 bases at V and 3 bases at J, leaving 7 bases unmatched. The CDR3 is made up of 15 amino acids. The CDR3 here is CASSWKGQRTDTQYF. Written as DNA, the CDR3 is TGTGCCAGCAGCTGGAAGGGACAGAGGACAGATACGCAGTATTTT.

The chain recombines TRBV13 with TRBJ2-2; TRBD2 aligns across 12 bases. CDR1 is PRHDT and CDR2 is FYEKMQ in the germline V gene (reference sequence). V dropped 5 bases and J dropped 3; count of bases not matched to a gene: 16. This CDR3 is built from 20 residues. The CDR3 nucleotides read TGTGCCAGCAGCCCAATGAAGATGACTAGCGGGAGTATTGACACCGGGGAGCTGTTTTTT. This codes for CASSPMKMTSGSIDTGELFF.

The V gene is TRBV9, the J gene TRBJ2-1; D might be TRBD1 (6 bases). The CDR3 has 15 residues. CDR1 is SGDLS, CDR2 YYNGEE, per germline. The V end lost 1 base, the J end lost 6 bases, and 14 bases lay between the germline ends. The DNA for the CDR3 is TGTGCCAGCAGCGTATCACAGGGTGTCGGCAATGAGCAGTTCTTC. It specifies CASSVSQGVGNEQFF.

CDR3 protein: CASSPISGSRGDTQYF. Here the CDR3 DNA reads TGTGCCAGCAGCCCAATTAGCGGGAGTAGGGGAGATACGCAGTATTTT. The rearrangement links TRBV11-2 to TRBJ2-3; 9 bases align to TRBD2. Unmatched junction bases numbered 11, after V lost 5 bases and J lost 5 bases. The germline V gene encodes CDR1 SGHAT and CDR2 FQNNGV. CDR3 length: 16 residues.